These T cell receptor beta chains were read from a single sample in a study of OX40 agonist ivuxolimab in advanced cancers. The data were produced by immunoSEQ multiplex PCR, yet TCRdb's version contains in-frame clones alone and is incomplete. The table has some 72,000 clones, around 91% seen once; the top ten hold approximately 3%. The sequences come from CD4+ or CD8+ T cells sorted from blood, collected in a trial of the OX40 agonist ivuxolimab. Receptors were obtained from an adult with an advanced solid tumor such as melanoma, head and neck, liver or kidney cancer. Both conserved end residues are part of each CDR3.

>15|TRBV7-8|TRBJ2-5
CASSFPRGGKETQYF
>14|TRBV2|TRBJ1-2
CASSLDELGYGYTF
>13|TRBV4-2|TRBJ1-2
CASSQVVGNGYTF
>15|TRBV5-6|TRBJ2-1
CASSSPRTFYNEQFF
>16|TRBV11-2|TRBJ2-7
CASSPLSGSASGEQYF
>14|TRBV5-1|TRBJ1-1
CASRGSTMNTEAFF
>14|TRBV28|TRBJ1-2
CASSLEVRASRYTF
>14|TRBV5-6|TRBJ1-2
CASSSSGRNYGYTF
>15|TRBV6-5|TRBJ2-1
CASSYGVATYNEQFF
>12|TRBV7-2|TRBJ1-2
CASGRSNYGYTF
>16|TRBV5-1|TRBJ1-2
CASSLGGARLFYGYTF
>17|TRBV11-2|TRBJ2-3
CASSFHQRGLRPDTQYF
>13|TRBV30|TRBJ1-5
CAWSVGTVQPQHF
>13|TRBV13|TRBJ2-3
CASSSGGLNTQYF
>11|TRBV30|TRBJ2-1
CAWGVTDEQFF
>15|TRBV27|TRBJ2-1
CASSLWASGDNEQFF
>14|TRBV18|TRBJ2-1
CASSPAGTYNEQFF
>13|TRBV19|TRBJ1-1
CASSIGGTLKAFF
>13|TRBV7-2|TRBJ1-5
CASGPGQDQPQHF
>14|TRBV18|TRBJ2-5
CASSPPGGGETQYF
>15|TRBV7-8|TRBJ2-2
CASSSSAANTGELFF
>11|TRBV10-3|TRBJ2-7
CAISRTGEQYF
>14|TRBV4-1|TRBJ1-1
CASSRRTGDTEAFF
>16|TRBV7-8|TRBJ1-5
CASSFGHPYSNQPQHF
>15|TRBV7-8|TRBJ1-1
CASSLVLAGAAEAFF
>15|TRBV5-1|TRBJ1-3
CASSLRPRSGNTIYF
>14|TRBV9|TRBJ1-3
CASSDGSSGNTIYF
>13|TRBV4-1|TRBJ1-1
CASSQERHLEAFF
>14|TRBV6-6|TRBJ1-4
CASSLMSLGEKLFF
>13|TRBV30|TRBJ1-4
CAWSSYGPEKLFF
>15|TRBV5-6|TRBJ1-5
CASSLGGGLEQPQHF
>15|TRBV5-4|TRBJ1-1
CASSSRQGRRTEAFF
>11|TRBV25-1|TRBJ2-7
CASSETGRQYF
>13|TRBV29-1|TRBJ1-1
CSAVSPVRTEAFF
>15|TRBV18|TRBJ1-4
CASPGRAATNEKLFF
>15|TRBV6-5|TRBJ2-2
CASRVAGANTGELFF
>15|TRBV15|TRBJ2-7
CATSRLGQGVDEQYF
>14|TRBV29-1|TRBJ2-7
CSVQSQGPSYEQYF